This is a list of T cell receptor beta chains from one sample in a study of shared clonotypes between healthy human individuals. Only in-frame clones appear in the TCRdb table, and some are missing; sequencing was by immunoSEQ multiplex PCR. The top ten clones hold roughly 0.82% of a sample with about 1.1 million clones, roughly 80% of them seen once. Material: memory CD4+ T cells from PBMCs. The receptors shown here come from a man younger than 30 in good health. Some clones in this sample may be carry-over from other donors' samples. Both conserved end residues are part of each CDR3. The D gene is left open where the match is weak. Clone size is stated in some rows and not others, as once, few, many or a class when expanded.

J,D,size,V,CDR3,DNA
TRBJ2-1,TRBD2,-,TRBV9,CASSVWEGDNEQFF,TGTGCCAGCAGCGTCTGGGAGGGAGACAATGAGCAGTTCTTC
TRBJ1-2,-,-,TRBV28,CATISPGAGNEGYTF,TGTGCCACCATCTCGCCGGGGGCAGGGAATGAAGGCTACACCTTC
TRBJ2-7,TRBD2,-,TRBV5-1,CASSLTSGSFEQYF,TGCGCCAGCAGCTTGACTAGCGGGAGTTTCGAGCAGTACTTC
TRBJ2-2,-,many,TRBV5-1,CASSFRANTGELFF,TGCGCCAGCAGCTTCCGAGCGAACACCGGGGAGCTGTTTTTT
TRBJ2-3,-,many,TRBV4-1,CASSQDPGADTQYF,TGCGCCAGCAGCCAAGATCCGGGAGCAGATACGCAGTATTTT
TRBJ2-4,TRBD1,-,TRBV7-9,CASSFWDRGGRNIQYF,TGTGCCAGCAGCTTTTGGGACAGGGGTGGGAGAAACATTCAGTACTTC
TRBJ2-7,-,-,TRBV5-5,CASSRTDSYEQYF,TGTGCCAGCAGCAGGACCGACAGCTACGAGCAGTACTTC
TRBJ1-2,-,-,TRBV28,CASGFAYGYTF,TGTGCCAGCGGGTTTGCGTATGGCTACACCTTC
TRBJ2-1,TRBD2,-,TRBV5-1,CASSLRGGPSSYNEQFF,TGCGCCAGCAGCTTGCGGGGGGGGCCGAGCTCCTACAATGAGCAGTTCTTC
TRBJ2-7,-,-,TRBV4-2,CASSQVVEAPRYF,TGTGCCAGCAGCCAAGTAGTTGAGGCCCCTCGGTACTTC
TRBJ2-7,-,-,TRBV28,CASSQRTILSYEQYF,TGTGCCAGCAGCCAAAGGACTATCCTCTCCTACGAGCAGTACTTC
TRBJ2-2,TRBD1,once,TRBV7-2,CASSRPSTGVVWTGELFF,TGTGCCAGCAGCCGCCCGAGTACAGGGGTTGTGTGGACCGGGGAGCTGTTTTTT
TRBJ1-1,-,-,TRBV25-1,CASSEYGEAFF,TGTGCCAGCAGTGAATATGGTGAAGCTTTCTTT
TRBJ1-1,-,-,TRBV7-8,CASSLAGGPTEAFF,TGTGCCAGCAGCTTAGCGGGGGGGCCGACTGAAGCTTTCTTT
TRBJ1-2,TRBD1,-,TRBV28,CASSQGGANYGYTF,TGTGCCAGCAGTCAAGGGGGCGCAAACTATGGCTACACCTTC
TRBJ1-4,TRBD1,-,TRBV7-9,CASSLGQGQGWNEKLFF,TGTGCCAGCAGCTTAGGTCAGGGACAGGGGTGGAATGAAAAACTGTTTTTT
TRBJ1-1,TRBD1,-,TRBV11-1,CASSLRQGLVSTEAFF,TGTGCCAGCAGCTTGAGACAGGGACTTGTATCCACTGAAGCTTTCTTT
TRBJ2-1,-,-,TRBV6-6,CASSYRAGRHNEQFF,TGTGCCAGCAGTTACCGCGCGGGAAGGCACAATGAGCAGTTCTTC
TRBJ2-2,-,-,TRBV5-1,CASSLGGQLNTGELFF,TGCGCCAGCAGCCTCGGGGGCCAGCTCAACACCGGGGAGCTGTTTTTT
TRBJ2-1,-,-,TRBV5-1,CASSLDTELGSQFF,TGCGCCAGCAGCTTGGATACGGAATTGGGTTCGCAGTTCTTC
TRBJ1-1,-,-,TRBV5-4,CASSLGGRPEAFF,TGTGCCAGCAGCTTGGGGGGTCGCCCTGAAGCCTTCTTT
TRBJ2-2,TRBD1,once,TRBV19,CASRGQGAGELFF,TGTGCCAGTAGGGGACAGGGGGCCGGGGAGCTGTTTTTT
TRBJ2-6,-,-,TRBV21-1,CASSKGASAGANVLTF,TGTGCCAGCAGCAAAGGGGCCTCCGCTGGGGCCAACGTCCTGACTTTC
TRBJ2-1,TRBD2,-,TRBV4-2,CASSQAGGTPSYNEQFF,TGTGCCAGCAGCCAAGCCGGGGGGACCCCCTCCTACAATGAGCAGTTCTTC